The next 24 T cell receptor beta chains were all read from a single sample in a study of cytomegalovirus exposure and HLA in healthy donors. TCRdb's copy holds only in-frame clones and misses some; the assay was immunoSEQ multiplex PCR. In the table there are 92,000 or so clones, roughly 96% of which are singletons. Source material: PBMCs. These TCRs come from a young man in good health and CMV-seronegative.

This CDR3 reads CASRETMQGALNQPQHF. The CDR3, as DNA: TGTGCCAGCAGAGAAACCATGCAGGGGGCCCTCAATCAGCCCCAGCATTTT. The gene calls are TRBV6-1 and TRBJ1-5; 8 bases are shared with TRBD1. V trimming: 6 bases; J trimming: 3 bases; junction bases outside the gene matches: 13. This CDR3 comprises 17 residues. The germline V gene has CDR1 MNHNS and CDR2 SASEGT.

The rearrangement links TRBV30 to TRBJ1-2, with a possible D match to TRBD1 (5 bases). CDR1 and CDR2 from the germline V gene are GTSNPN and SVGIG (reference sequence). Trimming took off 2 bases at V and 3 bases at J, with 10 bases between the two ends. The CDR3 is 13 residues long. The CDR3 DNA sequence: TGTGCCTGGAGTTACGGAGGGGACTATGGCTACACCTTC. It yields the protein CAWSYGGDYGYTF.

The V gene is TRBV2, the J gene TRBJ1-5; a possible D gene is TRBD1 (6 bases). The germline V gene has CDR1 SNHLY and CDR2 FYNNEI. This CDR3 is 15 amino acids long. V was pared by 8 bases and J by 5 bases, with 19 bases between. This CDR3 is CASSRGGAGYQPQHF. The CDR3 coding sequence is TGTGCCAGCTCCCGTGGGGGGGCAGGGTATCAGCCCCAGCATTTT.

The genes are TRBV7-3 and TRBJ2-2; 11 bases agree with TRBD2. Trimming at V came to 5 bases and at J to 4 bases, leaving 9 bases not matched to a gene. CDR1 is SGHTA, CDR2 FQGTGA, per germline. CDR3 length: 17 residues. This chain's CDR3 is CASSPHGLAGGTGELFF. In DNA, the CDR3 is TGTGCCAGCAGCCCTCATGGCCTAGCGGGAGGCACCGGGGAGCTGTTTTTT.

V usage is TRBV4-3 and J usage is TRBJ2-7, with D hard to call. Germline V gives CDR1 LGHNA, CDR2 YSLEER. The CDR3 sequence is 15 residues long. V was pared by 4 bases and J by 3 bases, with 16 bases between. The CDR3 is CASSPPRQALYEQYV. CDR3 bases: TGCGCCAGCAGCCCCCCAAGGCAGGCTCTCTACGAGCAGTACGTC.

A single count supports this clone. The V and J genes are TRBV7-9 and TRBJ2-2; 10 nucleotides agree with TRBD1. Losses at the gene ends were 5 bases for V and 3 bases for J; bases not matched to a gene: 3. The CDR3 spans 15 residues. Germline V gene data show CDR1 as SEHNR and CDR2 as FQNEAQ (reference sequence). DNA for the CDR3: TGTGCCAGCAGCCCTGGGACAGGGGACACCGGGGAGCTGTTTTTT. Protein product: CASSPGTGDTGELFF.

The chain carries TRBV7-3 and TRBJ2-1, with unresolved D. There are 13 residues in the CDR3. The V gene lost 2 bases and the J gene lost 4 bases, with 6 bases spanning the gap. CDR1 SGHTA and CDR2 FQGTGA come from the germline V gene. The CDR3 bases are TGTGCCAGCAGCTTATCCGGGTACAATGAGCAGTTCTTC. This gives the protein CASSLSGYNEQFF.

The chain joins TRBV5-4 to TRBJ2-1; D is perhaps TRBD1 (5 bases). Germline-derived CDR1 and CDR2 are SGHNT and YYREEE (reference sequence). This CDR3 is built from 17 residues. The V gene lost 4 bases and the J gene lost 0 bases, with 17 bases spanning the gap. The CDR3 DNA sequence: TGTGCCAGCAGCCGCGCCCAGGGTCCAAGCTCCTACAATGAGCAGTTCTTC. Translation: CASSRAQGPSSYNEQFF.

V is TRBV7-2 and J is TRBJ1-5, with TRBD1 identical over 9 bases. Trimming took 2 bases from V and 8 from J; bases not matched to a gene: 7. This CDR3 region has 15 residues. Germline loops: CDR1 SGHTA, CDR2 FQGNSA. In DNA, the CDR3 is TGTGCCAGCAGCTTAACTACAGGGGGCGGAGAGCCCCAGCATTTT. Protein product: CASSLTTGGGEPQHF.

This clone was counted once. The chain couples TRBV28 to TRBJ1-1; the D is unclear. The CDR3 extends over 15 amino acids. The V end was cut by 2 bases, the J end by 1 base, with 11 bases between. Germline V gene lookup returns CDR1 MDHEN and CDR2 SYDVKM. CDR3 sequence reads: CASSLVLPGNTEAFF. As DNA, the CDR3 is TGTGCCAGCAGTTTAGTACTCCCTGGGAACACTGAAGCTTTCTTT.

The chain is built from TRBV5-6 and TRBJ1-2, with TRBD1 matching 7 bases. V was clipped by 0 bases and J by 8 bases; unmatched bases: 7. There are 14 residues in the CDR3. Germline loops: CDR1 SGHDT, CDR2 YYEEEE. This CDR3 is CASSLVGQASGYTF. CDR3 nucleotides: TGTGCCAGCAGCTTGGTAGGACAGGCGTCGGGCTACACCTTC.

The count of this clone is one. The chain is built from TRBV2 and TRBJ2-7, with 9 bases identical to TRBD2. The ends lost 10 bases at V and 5 bases at J; junction bases unmatched: 12. The CDR3 spans 14 residues. Per the germline V gene, CDR1 is SNHLY and CDR2 is FYNNEI. The CDR3: CATAASGTLNEQYF. The CDR3 DNA follows: TGTGCCACCGCAGCTAGCGGGACTTTGAACGAGCAGTACTTC.

This sequence joins TRBV7-3 and TRBJ2-1; D gene uncertain. Germline V gene data show CDR1 as SGHTA and CDR2 as FQGTGA. Trimming removed 0 bases from V and 8 bases from J, with 11 bases in between. The CDR3 sequence is 14 residues long. The DNA of the CDR3 is TGTGCCAGCAGCTTAACTTTGTTAGCCTATGAGCAGTTCTTC. Its protein product is CASSLTLLAYEQFF.

This clone appeared a single time. J is TRBJ2-5 and V is TRBV6-1; D may be TRBD2 (6 bases). CDR3 length: 12 residues. The germline gives CDR1 MNHNS, CDR2 SASEGT. V was trimmed by 4 bases and J by 7 bases, leaving 10 bases between them. The CDR3 loop is CASSGRVGTQYF. The DNA for the CDR3 is TGTGCCAGCAGTGGGAGGGTAGGGACCCAGTACTTC.

The rearrangement joins TRBV6-5 to TRBJ2-2; a weak D match, TRBD2 (6 bases). The CDR3 contains 15 residues. Trimming cost V 2 bases and J 4 bases, with 11 bases left between them. CDR1 and CDR2 (germline): MNHEY, SVGAGI. CDR3 DNA: TGTGCCAGCAGTTACGGGCGGGATCCCACCGGGGAGCTGTTTTTT. Its translation: CASSYGRDPTGELFF.

The J gene is TRBJ1-1, the V gene TRBV18, with D perhaps TRBD1 (6 bases). Trimming took 3 bases from V and 5 from J, leaving 7 bases between them. This CDR3 spans 12 amino acids. CDR1 is KGHSH, CDR2 LQKENI, per germline. The DNA of the CDR3 is TGTGCCAGCTCACCGGGACAAACTGAAGCTTTCTTT. Residues: CASSPGQTEAFF.

V is TRBV7-8 and J is TRBJ1-2; D remains ambiguous. This CDR3 has 15 residues. Germline V gene data show CDR1 as SGHVS and CDR2 as FQNEAQ. V dropped 4 bases and J dropped 5 bases, with 17 bases sitting between them. The CDR3 sequence: CASSSRESLLYGYTF. The CDR3, as DNA: TGTGCCAGCAGCTCCCGGGAGAGCCTCTTGTATGGCTACACCTTC.

This sequence joins TRBV27 and TRBJ1-1, with 7 positions matching TRBD1. Unmatched junction bases numbered 7, after V lost 5 bases and J lost 1 base. Germline CDR1 is MNHEY and CDR2 is SMNVEV (reference sequence). The CDR3 extends over 15 amino acids. The CDR3 nucleotides are TGTGCCAGCAGTCCCTCGACAGGGCGGAACACTGAAGCTTTCTTT. Protein product: CASSPSTGRNTEAFF.

V and J are TRBV30 and TRBJ2-1, with D possibly being TRBD2 (5 bases). Trimming took off 6 bases at V and 1 base at J, with 13 bases between the two ends. The CDR3 covers 14 residues. Germline V gene sequence: CDR1 GTSNPN, CDR2 SVGIG (reference sequence). The CDR3 region is CACQLSGSYNEQFF. DNA for the CDR3: TGTGCCTGCCAACTAAGCGGTTCCTACAATGAGCAGTTCTTC.

The V call is TRBV10-3, the J call TRBJ2-7, with D tentatively TRBD1 (7 bases). Between the trimmed V and J ends, which lost 5 bases and 2 bases, there was a span of 19 bases. Germline lookup yields CDR1 ENHRY and CDR2 SYGVKD. This CDR3 has 16 amino acids. The CDR3, as DNA: TGTGCCATCAGTCCGCACGCGGGACAGTCAGCCTACGAGCAGTACGTC. Protein product: CAISPHAGQSAYEQYV.

The rearrangement joins TRBV4-1 to TRBJ2-1; 8 bases are shared with TRBD2. With 4 bases clipped from V and 8 bases from J, the junction kept 13 bases outside the gene matches. The CDR3 contains 16 residues. CDR1 and CDR2 from the germline V gene are MGHRA and YSYEKL. The CDR3 here is CASSPIPSGSIYEQFF. The CDR3 DNA reads TGCGCCAGCAGCCCGATCCCAAGCGGGAGTATCTATGAGCAGTTCTTC.

The V gene is TRBV20-1, the J gene TRBJ1-2; no clear D gene. Germline CDR1 DFQATT, CDR2 SNEGSKA (reference sequence). The CDR3 is 11 residues long. CDR3 amino acids: CSRPGIYGYTF. The CDR3 region has the DNA TGCAGCCGGCCCGGGATCTATGGCTACACCTTC.

In its sample, this clone was seen once. The V gene is TRBV5-6, the J gene TRBJ1-1; TRBD1 matches 7 bases. V shed 3 bases, J shed 0 bases, and the junction held 8 bases outside the gene matches. There are 16 residues in the CDR3. Germline V lookup: CDR1 SGHDT, CDR2 YYEEEE. The CDR3 protein is CASSSDRDNMNTEAFF. The CDR3 DNA is TGTGCCAGCAGCTCCGACAGGGATAACATGAACACTGAAGCTTTCTTT.

The chain combines TRBV9 with TRBJ2-1; D uncertain. Germline V CDR1 and CDR2: SGDLS, YYNGEE. The CDR3 has 18 amino acids. Trimming removed 0 bases at V and 4 bases at J, with 20 bases between. As DNA, the CDR3 is TGTGCCAGCAGCGTAGTCCCCACCCAACATGGCTTATACAATGAGCAGTTCTTC. Its translation is CASSVVPTQHGLYNEQFF.